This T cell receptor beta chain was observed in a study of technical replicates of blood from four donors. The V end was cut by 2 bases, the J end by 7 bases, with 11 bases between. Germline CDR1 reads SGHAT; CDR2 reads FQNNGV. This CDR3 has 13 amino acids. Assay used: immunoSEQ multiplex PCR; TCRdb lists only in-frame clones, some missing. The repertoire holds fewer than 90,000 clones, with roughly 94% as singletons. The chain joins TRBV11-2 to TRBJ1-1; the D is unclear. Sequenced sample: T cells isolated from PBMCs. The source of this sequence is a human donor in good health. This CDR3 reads CASSLRGYDEAFF. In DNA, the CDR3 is TGTGCCAGCAGCTTACGGGGTTATGATGAAGCTTTCTTT.